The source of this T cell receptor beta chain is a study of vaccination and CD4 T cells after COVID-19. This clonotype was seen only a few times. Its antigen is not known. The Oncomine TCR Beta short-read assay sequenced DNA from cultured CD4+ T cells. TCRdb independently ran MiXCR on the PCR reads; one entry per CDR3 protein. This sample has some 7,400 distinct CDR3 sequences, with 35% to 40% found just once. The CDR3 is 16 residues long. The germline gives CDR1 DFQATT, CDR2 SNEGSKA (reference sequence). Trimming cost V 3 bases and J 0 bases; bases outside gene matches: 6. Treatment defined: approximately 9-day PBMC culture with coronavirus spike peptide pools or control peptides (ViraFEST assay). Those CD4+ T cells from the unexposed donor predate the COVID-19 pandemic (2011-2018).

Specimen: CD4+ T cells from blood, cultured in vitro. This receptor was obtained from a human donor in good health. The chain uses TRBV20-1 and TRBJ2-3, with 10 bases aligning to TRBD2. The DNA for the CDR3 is TGCAGTGCTAGGGAAAGCGGGGGGGGGAGCACAGATACGCAGTATTTT. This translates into CSARESGGGSTDTQYF.